In this sample, the clone carrying this T cell receptor beta chain turned up once. This entry belongs to a study of blood T cell repertoires in COVID-19. Sequencing was performed with immunoSEQ multiplex PCR; in TCRdb, only in-frame clones are kept and a portion is missing. Of 210,000 or so clones in the sample, roughly 90% were seen once. The V gene's germline CDR1 is SEHNR and CDR2 FQNEAQ (reference sequence). Trimming took 0 bases from V and 1 from J, leaving 16 bases between them. This CDR3 region has 18 residues. The genes are TRBV7-9 and TRBJ2-1; D may be TRBD2 (6 bases). The sequence was collected from a woman aged 55-70 years with acute or convalescent COVID-19. The material sequenced was peripheral blood. CDR3 sequence: CASSLARDFFGSYNEQFF. CDR3 DNA: TGTGCCAGCAGCTTAGCTCGGGACTTTTTCGGATCCTACAATGAGCAGTTCTTC.